A selection of T cell receptor beta chains follows, all from one sample in a study of T cell repertoires in cytomegalovirus infection. TCRdb redid the calling of the reads with MiXCR, one entry per CDR3 protein. The sample has some 680,000 distinct CDR3 sequences; 35% to 45% are singletons. The sequenced sample consisted of PBMCs. Receptors were obtained from a human donor in good health (CMV status not recorded). Some clones in this sample may be carry-over from other donors' samples. Each CDR3 is given with its conserved first and last residue. A D gene is named only where the DNA matches it firmly. The listing skips clone size in some rows; elsewhere it reads once, few, many or a size class.

clone_size,d_call,cdr3_length,v_call,j_call,cdr3_aa,cdr3_nt
-,-,15,TRBV6-5,TRBJ1-2,CASSYSPDPNYGYTF,TGTGCCAGCAGTTACTCTCCAGATCCTAACTATGGCTACACCTTC
many,-,13,TRBV6-1,TRBJ1-5,CASNPNSNQPQHF,TGTGCCAGCAACCCTAATAGCAATCAGCCCCAGCATTTT
many,-,14,TRBV28,TRBJ2-7,CASMAVTASDEQYF,TGTGCCAGCATGGCAGTGACAGCGAGTGACGAGCAGTACTTC
few,TRBD1,14,TRBV7-2,TRBJ2-7,CASSLALPGGEQYF,TGTGCCAGCAGCTTAGCGCTGCCAGGGGGCGAGCAGTACTTC
-,-,14,TRBV20-1,TRBJ1-3,CSAREGALGNTIYF,TGCAGTGCTAGAGAGGGGGCGCTTGGAAACACCATATATTTT
-,TRBD2,16,TRBV30,TRBJ2-3,CAWSHPGLAAGDTQYF,TGTGCCTGGAGTCACCCGGGACTAGCGGCTGGGGATACGCAGTATTTT
-,TRBD1,15,TRBV28,TRBJ1-6,CASETGQGKSSPLHF,TGTGCCAGCGAGACGGGACAGGGGAAAAGTTCACCCCTCCACTTT
few,-,15,TRBV6-1,TRBJ1-5,CASRKTVNSNQPQHF,TGTGCCAGCAGAAAGACGGTAAATAGCAATCAGCCCCAGCATTTT
few,-,15,TRBV14,TRBJ2-5,CASSSRGTVQETQYF,TGTGCCAGCAGCTCCCGGGGGACAGTACAGGAGACCCAGTACTTC
-,TRBD1,17,TRBV27,TRBJ2-7,CASSLGTGGKRSYEQYF,TGTGCCAGCAGTTTGGGGACAGGGGGTAAACGTTCCTACGAGCAGTACTTC
few,TRBD2,15,TRBV6-6,TRBJ2-7,CASSSTSGRVHEQYF,TGTGCCAGCAGTTCAACTAGCGGGAGGGTCCACGAGCAGTACTTC
-,TRBD1,13,TRBV20-1,TRBJ1-2,CSAKNRGAGGYTF,TGCAGTGCCAAGAACAGGGGGGCAGGAGGCTACACCTTC
many,TRBD1,12,TRBV27,TRBJ1-5,CASRTGDQPQHF,TGTGCCAGCAGGACAGGGGATCAGCCCCAGCATTTT
few,-,11,TRBV6-5,TRBJ1-1,CASSYGSQAFF,TGTGCCAGCAGTTATGGTTCTCAAGCTTTCTTT
-,-,19,TRBV10-3,TRBJ2-7,CAISESRTDLGGHSYEQYF,TGTGCCATCAGTGAGTCTAGAACGGACCTCGGGGGACATTCCTACGAGCAGTACTTC
-,-,16,TRBV28,TRBJ1-1,CASRRRVNPMNTEAFF,TGTGCCAGCAGGCGGAGGGTAAACCCCATGAACACTGAAGCTTTCTTT
-,TRBD1,16,TRBV5-6,TRBJ2-7,CASSPDMTGDSYEQYF,TGTGCCAGCAGTCCAGATATGACAGGGGACTCCTACGAGCAGTACTTC
many,TRBD2,18,TRBV7-2,TRBJ2-7,CASSLTGLAGGPRGEQYF,TGTGCCAGCAGCTTGACAGGACTAGCGGGAGGGCCACGGGGCGAGCAGTACTTC
few,TRBD1,14,TRBV6-1,TRBJ1-2,CASSGGQLRNGYTF,TGTGCCAGCAGTGGGGGACAGCTGCGAAATGGCTACACCTTC
-,-,12,TRBV10-3,TRBJ2-7,CAISGNSYKQYF,TGTGCCATCAGTGGGAATTCCTACAAGCAGTACTTC
-,TRBD1,14,TRBV28,TRBJ1-6,CATHGTGDNSPLHF,TGTGCCACCCACGGGACAGGGGATAATTCACCCCTCCACTTT
few,-,16,TRBV14,TRBJ2-7,CASSQGASRSSYEQYF,TGTGCCAGCAGCCAAGGGGCTAGCCGTAGCTCCTACGAGCAGTACTTC
-,-,15,TRBV6-1,TRBJ2-1,CASRVLGLAYNEQFF,TGTGCCAGCAGGGTACTAGGACTCGCCTACAATGAGCAGTTCTTC
-,TRBD1,13,TRBV19,TRBJ1-5,CASSIDRGQPQHF,TGTGCCAGCAGTATCGACAGGGGTCAGCCCCAGCATTTT
few,-,20,TRBV19,TRBJ2-4,CASSMRPSGSSSHPKNIQYF,TGTGCCAGTAGTATGCGGCCCTCCGGATCGTCCTCCCATCCCAAAAACATTCAGTACTTC
few,-,13,TRBV20-1,TRBJ1-1,CSAASTAYTEAFF,TGCAGTGCGGCATCTACCGCCTACACTGAAGCTTTCTTT
-,-,18,TRBV28,TRBJ1-1,CASSLWKSESGMNTEAFF,TGTGCCAGCAGTTTGTGGAAAAGTGAGTCGGGGATGAACACTGAAGCTTTCTTT
-,-,16,TRBV7-2,TRBJ2-1,CASSLEGEGSYNEQFF,TGTGCCAGCAGCTTAGAGGGGGAAGGCTCCTACAATGAGCAGTTCTTC
-,TRBD1,17,TRBV28,TRBJ1-5,CASRLAGTGYSNQPQHF,TGTGCCAGCAGGCTGGCCGGGACAGGTTATAGCAATCAGCCCCAGCATTTT
-,-,12,TRBV20-1,TRBJ2-5,CSATVSQETQYF,TGCAGTGCTACTGTCAGTCAAGAGACCCAGTACTTC
few,-,12,TRBV19,TRBJ1-2,CASSIGAEGYTF,TGTGCCAGTAGTATAGGTGCGGAGGGCTACACCTTC
few,TRBD1,16,TRBV28,TRBJ1-6,CASSNYPGQGNSPLHF,TGTGCCAGCAGCAACTATCCGGGACAGGGAAATTCACCCCTCCACTTT
-,TRBD1,14,TRBV5-5,TRBJ2-1,CASSSGQGMREQFF,TGTGCCAGCAGCTCGGGACAGGGTATGCGGGAGCAGTTCTTC
many,-,15,TRBV27,TRBJ2-1,CASSLSTGAGNEQFF,TGTGCCAGCAGTTTATCGACGGGGGCAGGAAATGAGCAGTTCTTC
-,-,15,TRBV7-2,TRBJ1-2,CASSLSALLFYGYTF,TGTGCCAGCAGCTTATCTGCCCTACTGTTCTATGGCTACACCTTC
-,-,16,TRBV5-1,TRBJ2-2,CASSLGLTWDTGELFF,TGCGCCAGCAGCTTGGGACTTACCTGGGACACCGGGGAGCTGTTTTTT
-,-,17,TRBV6-5,TRBJ1-6,CASSPLWGPAYNSPLHF,TGTGCCAGCAGTCCCCTCTGGGGGCCCGCCTATAATTCACCCCTCCACTTT